These 20 T cell receptor beta chains were sequenced from one sample in a study of cytomegalovirus exposure and HLA in healthy donors. PCR primers comprised 60 Vbeta and 13 Jbeta primers. Assay used: immunoSEQ multiplex PCR; TCRdb lists only in-frame clones, some missing. Of some 180,000 clones detected, nearly 80% appear once; the ten largest clones hold approximately 2.9%. The sequencing sample was made of PBMCs. All receptors derive from a female donor in good health and CMV-seronegative.

V is TRBV29-1 and J is TRBJ2-2; a weak D match, TRBD1 (6 bases). The CDR3 spans 12 residues. Looked up from germline, CDR1 is SQVTM and CDR2 is ANQGSEA. In nucleotides, the CDR3 is TGCAGTTTCACAACAGGGTCCGGGGAGCTGTTTTTT. Protein product: CSFTTGSGELFF.

For the CDR3, the DNA is TGCGCCAGCAGCTCGACAGGGAAGAAGGATTACGAGCAGTACTTC. Its translation is CASSSTGKKDYEQYF. This chain uses TRBV10-1 with TRBJ2-7; 7 bases are a match to TRBD1. Per germline, CDR1 WNHNN and CDR2 SYGVQD (reference sequence). Germline trimming cut 6 bases from V and 4 bases from J; bases unmatched to any gene: 12. The CDR3 has 15 amino acids.

The table lists this clone with a few counts. V usage is TRBV6-5 and J usage is TRBJ2-7; 8 bases are a match to TRBD1. V was clipped by 5 bases and J by 9 bases; unmatched bases: 12. Germline assignment: CDR1 MNHEY and CDR2 SVGAGI. This CDR3 comprises 14 residues. CDR3 sequence reads: CASSRTGSRMVQYF. Here the CDR3 DNA reads TGTGCCAGCAGTCGGACAGGGTCCCGTATGGTGCAGTACTTC.

This clone was seen a few times. The chain links TRBV6-5 to TRBJ2-7; possible D gene TRBD2, 5 bases. Germline V gene sequence: CDR1 MNHEY, CDR2 SVGAGI. This CDR3 has 12 amino acids. Trimming cost V 5 bases and J 4 bases, with 9 bases left between them. The CDR3: CASSDGIYEQYF. CDR3 DNA sequence: TGTGCCAGCAGTGACGGGATTTACGAGCAGTACTTC.

This rearrangement joins TRBV2 to TRBJ2-2, with TRBD1 matching 8 bases. CDR1 and CDR2 from the germline V gene are SNHLY and FYNNEI. The J segment lost 5 bases and the V segment lost 7 bases, leaving 6 bases of the junction unmatched. The CDR3 has 14 amino acids. The CDR3 DNA follows: TGTGCCAGCAACGGACAGGGTGAAACCGGGGAGCTGTTTTTT. Translation gives CASNGQGETGELFF. Full variable domain (rest looked up from reference TRBV2 and TRBJ2-2): EPEVTQTPSHQVTQMGQEVILRCVPISNHLYFYWYRQILGQKVEFLVSFYNNEISEKSEIFDDQFSVERPDGSNFTLKIRSTKLEDSAMYFCASNGQGETGELFFGEGSRLTVL.

This clone was detected only a few times. V gene TRBV5-1 combines with J gene TRBJ2-5, with D tentatively TRBD2 (6 bases). The V and J ends lost 0 bases and 4 bases respectively, with 10 bases between them. This CDR3 is 14 amino acids long. Per germline, CDR1 SGHRS and CDR2 YFSETQ. The CDR3 nucleotides are TGCGCCAGCAGCTTGGTGCGGGAAGGAGAGACCCAGTACTTC. Translated: CASSLVREGETQYF.

Here the CDR3 DNA reads TGCAGCGTTGGGGGACAGGGGAATCAGCCCCAGCATTTT. It codes for CSVGGQGNQPQHF. The chain joins TRBV29-1 to TRBJ1-5; TRBD1 agrees at 10 bases. Trimming cost V 4 bases and J 4 bases; bases outside gene matches: 1. There are 13 residues in the CDR3. Germline-derived CDR1 and CDR2 are SQVTM and ANQGSEA.

This clone occurred a few times. The chain recombines TRBV11-3 with TRBJ2-1; TRBD2 agrees at 7 bases. V lost 6 bases to trimming and J lost 0 bases; unmatched junction nucleotides: 8. The CDR3 covers 16 residues. Per the germline V gene, CDR1 is SGHNT and CDR2 is YENEEA. Written as DNA, the CDR3 is TGTGCCAGCAGTCGAAGCGGGGCGATCTCCTACAATGAGCAGTTCTTC. This translates into CASSRSGAISYNEQFF.

This clone was seen a few times. The rearrangement uses TRBV2 and TRBJ2-4, with 8 bases fitting TRBD1. V was clipped by 7 bases and J by 2 bases; unmatched bases: 10. The V gene's germline CDR1 is SNHLY and CDR2 FYNNEI. This CDR3 contains 16 residues. CDR3 DNA: TGTGCCAGCACCGAGGGTTGGACAGGGTCCAAAAACATTCAGTACTTC. This translates into CASTEGWTGSKNIQYF.

V usage is TRBV29-1 and J usage is TRBJ2-1, with D possibly being TRBD2 (5 bases). There are 13 residues in the CDR3. Germline CDR1 and CDR2: SQVTM and ANQGSEA. Deletions cut 2 bases from V and 7 bases from J, with 12 bases between. The CDR3 DNA follows: TGCAGCGTTGAACCGACTACTCGTAATGAGCAGTTCTTC. Amino acids: CSVEPTTRNEQFF.

The rearrangement joins TRBV28 to TRBJ1-2, with a weak D call TRBD1 (5 bases). Per the germline V gene, CDR1 is MDHEN and CDR2 is SYDVKM. Trimming removed 4 bases at V and 8 bases at J, with 11 bases between. The CDR3 spans 12 residues. Here the CDR3 DNA reads TGTGCCAGCAGTTCCAGGGTCGGCGGCTACACCTTC. This encodes CASSSRVGGYTF.

The chain couples TRBV19 to TRBJ2-5, with 10 bases aligning to TRBD2. V was pared by 6 bases and J by 5 bases, with 12 bases of the junction left unmatched. This CDR3 region has 16 residues. Germline CDR1 reads LNHDA; CDR2 reads SQIVND (reference sequence). CDR3 nucleotide sequence: TGTGCCAGTAGCCGAATAGCGGGAGGAGTGGAGGAGACCCAGTACTTC. It specifies CASSRIAGGVEETQYF.

This chain joins TRBV7-6 and TRBJ2-2; D remains unclear. CDR1 SGHVS and CDR2 FNYEAQ come from the germline V gene. V shed 6 bases and J shed 10 bases, with 9 bases lying between them. The CDR3 is 11 amino acids. The CDR3 nucleotides are TGTGCCAGCAGAGCTAATAAGGAGCTGTTTTTT. Residues: CASRANKELFF.

V gene TRBV6-5 combines with J gene TRBJ2-7; D is perhaps TRBD1 (6 bases). The germline gives CDR1 MNHEY, CDR2 SVGAGI. This CDR3 is 13 amino acids long. V gave up 5 bases and J gave up 6 bases, with 14 bases separating them. This CDR3 is CASSNTQGVEQYF. The CDR3 nucleotides are TGTGCCAGCAGTAACACACAGGGCGTCGAGCAGTACTTC.

The rearrangement uses TRBV5-1 and TRBJ2-2; no reliable D call. The CDR3 loop spans 17 amino acids. CDR1 is SGHRS, CDR2 YFSETQ, per germline. Trimming stripped 3 bases from V and 1 base from J, with 16 bases between. For the CDR3, the DNA is TGCGCCAGCAGCTCGGGTCTTCCATTGGGGAACACCGGGGAGCTGTTTTTT. It yields the protein CASSSGLPLGNTGELFF.

The V call is TRBV6-6, the J call TRBJ1-1, with TRBD1 identical over 7 bases. Unmatched junction bases numbered 7, after V lost 2 bases and J lost 4 bases. The germline V gene encodes CDR1 MNHNY and CDR2 SVGAGI (reference sequence). CDR3 length equals 15 residues. The CDR3 DNA reads TGTGCCAGCAGTTACCCGACAGGGTCGGGCACTGAAGCTTTCTTT. As protein: CASSYPTGSGTEAFF.

The chain is built from TRBV5-4 and TRBJ1-3; no clear D gene. Per the germline V gene, CDR1 is SGHNT and CDR2 is YYREEE (reference sequence). V was clipped by 0 bases and J by 0 bases, with 4 bases between them. The CDR3 is 14 amino acids. The CDR3 DNA sequence: TGTGCCAGCAGCTTGGACAGCTCTGGAAACACCATATATTTT. Its protein product is CASSLDSSGNTIYF.

A single count supports this clone. The rearrangement uses TRBV6-5 and TRBJ1-5; D remains ambiguous. V lost 6 bases and J lost 0, with 12 bases in between. This CDR3 is 15 amino acids long. Germline V gives CDR1 MNHEY, CDR2 SVGAGI. The CDR3 reads CASRPTRYSNQPQHF. CDR3 in DNA: TGTGCCAGCAGGCCGACAAGGTATAGCAATCAGCCCCAGCATTTT.

The chain joins TRBV5-1 to TRBJ2-5; D remains unclear. The better agreement between TRBJ2-7 and the DNA end casts doubt on the J call. The germline CDR1 and CDR2 sequences are SGHRS and YFSETQ. The CDR3 sequence is 14 residues long. The CDR3 spells CASSLSRPSYEQYF. CDR3 DNA: TGCGCCAGCAGCTTGAGCAGGCCCTCCTACGAGCAGTACTTC.

The rearrangement uses TRBV7-3 and TRBJ2-7; D is perhaps TRBD1 (6 bases). Germline CDR1 SGHTA, CDR2 FQGTGA. With 8 bases removed from V and 7 bases from J, the gap between germline ends came to 21 bases. This CDR3 is built from 14 residues. The CDR3 DNA follows: TGTGCCAGCGGGCCCGGACAGCCCTTTACGGAGCAGTACTTC. It translates to CASGPGQPFTEQYF.